These 21 T cell receptor beta chains came from one sample sequenced in a study of T cell repertoires in cytomegalovirus infection. Antigen specificity for these receptors is unknown. TCRdb analysed the reads with MiXCR anew, one entry per CDR3 protein. Found here are approximately 1,000,000 distinct CDR3 sequences, approximately 31% of them singletons; the top ten hold around 15%. The starting material was cultured CD8+ T cells from PBMCs, obtained from culture after CMV antigen stimulation. These receptor sequences come from a human donor in good health (CMV status not recorded). Some clones in this sample may be carry-over from other donors' samples.

This sequence joins TRBV25-1 and TRBJ1-2; D unresolved. The germline CDR1 and CDR2 sequences are MGHDK and SYGVNS. V shed 2 bases and J shed 2 bases, with 6 bases lying between them. The CDR3 extends over 13 amino acids. The CDR3 DNA reads as TGTGCCAGCAGTGAAGGACGGAACTATGGCTACACCTTC. Its translation: CASSEGRNYGYTF.

The chain is built from TRBV5-6 and TRBJ1-1; D not certain. CDR3 length equals 17 residues. V lost 0 bases and J 3 bases, leaving 18 bases between the germline ends. From germline, CDR1 is SGHDT and CDR2 YYEEEE. Here the CDR3 DNA reads TGTGCCAGCAGCTTGGTGTGGGGTGGAGGTAAGGACACTGAAGCTTTCTTT. Translating gives CASSLVWGGGKDTEAFF.

The rearrangement uses TRBV25-1 and TRBJ2-4; 15 bases are a match to TRBD2. CDR1 and CDR2 (germline): MGHDK, SYGVNS. Losses at the gene ends were 3 bases for V and 5 bases for J; bases not matched to a gene: 5. This CDR3 is 17 amino acids long. Here the CDR3 reads CASSDRTSGGAENIQYF. The CDR3 DNA reads as TGTGCCAGCAGTGATCGGACTAGCGGGGGGGCCGAAAACATTCAGTACTTC. The variable domain in full, with the rest retrieved from reference TRBV25-1 and TRBJ2-4, is EADIYQTPRYLVIGTGKKITLECSQTMGHDKMYWYQQDPGMELHLIHYSYGVNSTEKGDLSSESTVSRIRTEHFPLTLESARPSHTSQYLCASSDRTSGGAENIQYFGAGTRLSVL.

This clonotype came up a few times. J is TRBJ1-2 and V is TRBV25-1; D might be TRBD1 (5 bases). In germline, CDR1 is MGHDK, CDR2 SYGVNS. The CDR3 has 15 residues. V gave up 1 base and J gave up 8 bases, with 17 bases separating them. The CDR3 here is CASSELGGGRGGYTF. CDR3 coding DNA: TGTGCCAGCAGTGAATTGGGCGGCGGTAGGGGAGGCTACACCTTC.

The J gene is TRBJ2-3, the V gene TRBV6-1, with D unresolved. This CDR3 comprises 13 residues. V was pared by 5 bases and J by 4 bases, with 10 bases between. Germline-derived CDR1 and CDR2 are MNHNS and SASEGT. CDR3 amino acids: CASSFSRPDTQYF. The CDR3 DNA is TGTGCCAGCAGTTTTTCCCGCCCAGATACGCAGTATTTT.

In this sample, this clonotype turned up a few times. The chain has TRBV12-3 or TRBV12-4 and TRBJ2-1, with 10 nucleotides matching TRBD2. V lost 5 bases to trimming and J lost 4 bases; unmatched junction nucleotides: 8. The CDR3 is made up of 16 amino acids. DNA for the CDR3: TGTGCCAGCAGTCCCTCCGGGACTAGCGTATACAATGAGCAGTTCTTC. Amino acid sequence: CASSPSGTSVYNEQFF.

This clonotype was observed once. A read error may be the cause here, since a much bigger clone is one base away. This rearrangement joins TRBV28 to TRBJ1-1, with 7 nucleotides matching TRBD1. This CDR3 is built from 15 residues. Germline CDR1 is MDHEN and CDR2 is SYDVKM. The CDR3 spells CANSSPGTANTEAFF. DNA of the CDR3: TGTGCCAACAGTTCGCCCGGGACAGCCAACACTGAAGCTTTCTTT. The full variable domain, in which reference TRBV28 and TRBJ1-1 provide the parts outside the CDR3, is DVKVTQSSRYLVKRTGEKVFLECVQDMDHENMFWYRQDPGLGLRLIYFSYDVKMKEKGDIPEGYSVSREKKERFSLILESASTNQTSMYLCANSSPGTANTEAFFGQGTRLTVV.

This clonotype came up many times. The gene calls are TRBV7-2 and TRBJ2-3, with D tentatively TRBD1 (5 bases). The germline V gene has CDR1 SGHTA and CDR2 FQGNSA. Deletions cut 7 bases from V and 0 bases from J, with 14 bases between. The CDR3 length is 15 residues. The CDR3 bases are TGTGCCAGCACCGACGAAGGGGCTAGCACAGATACGCAGTATTTT. It encodes CASTDEGASTDTQYF. Filled out from reference TRBV7-2 and TRBJ2-3, the complete variable domain reads GAGVSQSPSNKVTEKGKDVELRCDPISGHTALYWYRQSLGQGLEFLIYFQGNSAPDKSGLPSDRFSAERTGGSVSTLTIQRTQQEDSAVYLCASTDEGASTDTQYFGPGTRLTVL.

The chain uses TRBV5-4 and TRBJ2-1; 10 nucleotides match TRBD1. After removal of 0 bases from V and 6 bases from J, the junction contained 3 bases not matched to a gene. Germline values: CDR1 SGHNT, CDR2 YYREEE (reference sequence). The CDR3 contains 15 residues. DNA of the CDR3: TGTGCCAGCAGCTTGGGGACAGGGGGGAGCAATGAGCAGTTCTTC. Translation: CASSLGTGGSNEQFF.

Only a few counts were recorded for this clonotype. The rearrangement uses TRBV7-8 and TRBJ2-7; possible D gene TRBD2, 5 bases. The CDR3 contains 13 residues. Germline V CDR1 and CDR2: SGHVS, FQNEAQ. The ends were cut back, 1 base at V and 5 bases at J, with 9 bases in the middle. CDR3 coding DNA: TGTGCCAGCAGCTTAGGGACGACTAACGAGCAGTACTTC. Protein: CASSLGTTNEQYF.

This clonotype was recorded at least ten times. V is TRBV7-2 and J is TRBJ2-7, with 7 nucleotides matching TRBD2. This CDR3 is 15 amino acids long. Germline assignment: CDR1 SGHTA and CDR2 FQGNSA. Trimming removed 1 base from V and 2 bases from J; junction bases left unmatched: 5. The CDR3, as DNA: TGTGCCAGCAGCTTAGGGGGGGGAAGGGCCTACGAGCAGTACTTC. Protein sequence: CASSLGGGRAYEQYF.

As for this clonotype: This may be a read error: a much more frequent sequence differs by one nucleotide. The J gene is TRBJ2-3, the V gene TRBV7-6; 10 nucleotides align to TRBD2. V shed 4 bases and J 5 bases; nucleotides not matched to a gene: 9. Per the germline V gene, CDR1 is SGHVS and CDR2 is FNYEAQ. This CDR3 has 16 amino acids. CDR3 DNA: TGTGCCAGCAGCTCTACTAGCGGGGTAGGCATAGATACGCAGTATTTT. As protein: CASSSTSGVGIDTQYF.

This chain connects TRBV7-8 to TRBJ2-3, with TRBD2 matching 9 bases. V dropped 3 bases and J dropped 0; count of bases not matched to a gene: 13. The germline gives CDR1 SGHVS, CDR2 FQNEAQ. The CDR3 has 19 amino acids. The CDR3: CASSFLASGGLESTDTQYF. In DNA, the CDR3 is TGTGCCAGCAGCTTTTTAGCCAGCGGGGGGCTCGAGAGCACAGATACGCAGTATTTT.

This clonotype was counted a single time. This chain links TRBV4-1 with TRBJ2-7; TRBD2 aligns across 9 bases. V dropped 0 bases and J dropped 0; count of bases not matched to a gene: 0. Germline V gene data show CDR1 as MGHRA and CDR2 as YSYEKL. This CDR3 region has 15 residues. The CDR3 loop is CASSQETSGSYEQYF. CDR3 bases: TGCGCCAGCAGCCAAGAGACTAGCGGCTCCTACGAGCAGTACTTC.

The chain links TRBV7-6 to TRBJ2-7; tentative D call: TRBD2 (6 bases). CDR1 is SGHVS, CDR2 FNYEAQ, per germline. Trimming took 5 bases from V and 0 from J, leaving 11 bases between them. The CDR3 consists of 14 residues. CDR3 DNA: TGTGCCAGCAGCCCCTCCGGGAGCTCCTACGAGCAGTACGTC. Protein sequence: CASSPSGSSYEQYV.

This chain connects TRBV14 to TRBJ2-1, with D perhaps assigned TRBD1 or TRBD2 (5 bases each). V dropped 1 base and J dropped 6 bases, with 19 bases sitting between them. CDR3 length: 17 residues. CDR1 and CDR2 (germline): SGHDN, FVKESK. This chain's CDR3 is CASSQGVDWGLLNEQFF. The CDR3, as DNA: TGTGCCAGCAGCCAAGGGGTGGACTGGGGCCTCCTCAATGAGCAGTTCTTC. Filled out from reference TRBV14 and TRBJ2-1, the complete variable domain reads EAGVTQFPSHSVIEKGQTVTLRCDPISGHDNLYWYRRVMGKEIKFLLHFVKESKQDESGMPNNRFLAERTGGTYSTLKVQPAELEDSGVYFCASSQGVDWGLLNEQFFGPGTRLTVL.

The chain joins TRBV29-1 to TRBJ2-1; 7 bases fit TRBD2. CDR3 length equals 14 residues. V gave up 3 bases and J gave up 3 bases; unmatched junction bases: 5. Germline V lookup: CDR1 SQVTM, CDR2 ANQGSEA. The CDR3 DNA reads as TGCAGCGTTGATGGCGGGGGTCGCTACAATGAGCAGTTCTTC. This translates into CSVDGGGRYNEQFF.

This clonotype is a singleton in its sample. The chain carries TRBV7-2 and TRBJ2-7; D is possibly TRBD2 (7 bases). The CDR3 runs 14 residues. Trimming pared 0 bases from V and 3 bases from J, leaving 9 bases between. The germline CDR1 and CDR2 sequences are SGHTA and FQGNSA. The CDR3 bases are TGTGCCAGCAGCTTAGCAGGGGGGGTCTACGAGCAGTACTTC. Translating gives CASSLAGGVYEQYF.

This clonotype was picked up a small number of times. The chain joins TRBV27 to TRBJ2-5; D possibly corresponds to TRBD1 (5 bases). The CDR3 has 12 amino acids. Germline V gene sequence: CDR1 MNHEY, CDR2 SMNVEV (reference sequence). Trimming cost V 10 bases and J 7 bases, with 16 bases left between them. The CDR3 coding sequence is TGTGCCACCGGCCAGGGAATCGTGACCCAGTACTTC. As protein: CATGQGIVTQYF.

This clonotype was observed a handful of times. The genes are TRBV6-1 and TRBJ1-5; 7 positions match TRBD1. Germline V gene sequence: CDR1 MNHNS, CDR2 SASEGT. CDR3 length: 14 amino acids. V lost 5 bases, J lost 6 bases, and 7 bases stayed unmatched. The CDR3 coding sequence is TGTGCCAGCAGTCCGAGGGGGGACAGTCAGCCCCAGCATTTT. As protein: CASSPRGDSQPQHF.

This clonotype occurred a few times. V and J are TRBV2 and TRBJ2-7; 9 bases agree with TRBD1. The trim removed 8 bases at V and 6 bases at J, leaving 5 bases unmatched. The germline gives CDR1 SNHLY, CDR2 FYNNEI. There are 12 residues in the CDR3. CDR3 protein: CASLGQGFEQYF. The CDR3 DNA follows: TGTGCCAGCTTGGGACAGGGCTTCGAGCAGTACTTC. Combining the CDR3 with reference TRBV2 and TRBJ2-7 gives the whole variable domain EPEVTQTPSHQVTQMGQEVILRCVPISNHLYFYWYRQILGQKVEFLVSFYNNEISEKSEIFDDQFSVERPDGSNFTLKIRSTKLEDSAMYFCASLGQGFEQYFGPGTRLTVT.